What follows describes a single T cell receptor beta chain. As yet, its antigen is unknown. Per germline, CDR1 MNHEY and CDR2 SMNVEV (reference sequence). CDR3 length equals 12 residues. TCR beta libraries carry UMIs added by 5'RACE template switching. One entry per CDR3 protein, without DNA, is what TCRdb gives after re-calling the 5' RACE reads. This listing includes a few hundred thousand distinct CDR3 sequences. The data are from a study of T cells expressing NK-cell markers. Findings and caveats of the study: Nothing established the HCMV specificity of expanded NKG2C+ T cell clones. NKG2C+ dominant clonotypes from over 5 donors made up roughly 1.0-8% of CD8+ T cells.

What was sequenced was blood T cells: a sorted CD56 or NKG2C T cell subset, CD4+ or CD8+ T cells, or bulk PBMC T cells (not recorded which). The chain joins TRBV27 to TRBJ2-6. This TCR was recovered from a man aged 18 to 69 in good health. The CDR3 spells CASTSGANVLTF.